Reported below is one T cell receptor beta chain. This entry is derived from a study of monozygotic twins with inflammatory bowel disease. The CDR3 extends over 14 amino acids. Germline V gives CDR1 SGHTA, CDR2 FQGNSA. Reanalyzing the 5' RACE reads, TCRdb keeps one entry per CDR3 protein, without DNA. In total, the table holds 85,000 to 110,000 distinct CDR3 sequences. Material for sequencing was blood. V usage is TRBV7-2 and J usage is TRBJ2-3; TCRdb picks TRBD2, but there is no DNA to check that call. The sequence came from a human donor with ulcerative colitis or Crohn's disease, or a healthy co-twin of an affected twin (not recorded which). The CDR3 spells CASTGLAGANTQYF.